Shown below are 12 T cell receptor beta chains from a single sample sequenced in a study of shared T cell receptors in the human thymus. TCRdb keeps only in-frame clones here, not all; method: immunoSEQ multiplex PCR. The sample lists under 850,000 clones; around 87% were seen once. The same data also went into a second study, on human thymus T cells.

Sequenced input: thymocytes. The receptor set was obtained from a boy less than two years old with a congenital heart defect.

The chain uses TRBV7-9 and TRBJ1-5; D not resolved. Trimming pared 0 bases from V and 2 bases from J, leaving 11 bases between. This CDR3 spans 16 amino acids. Germline CDR1 reads SEHNR; CDR2 reads FQNEAQ (reference sequence). CDR3 sequence (DNA): TGTGCCAGCAGCTTAGCAACGGCGGGGTGCAATCAGCCCCAGCATTTT. This codes for CASSLATAGCNQPQHF. Full variable domain (rest looked up from reference TRBV7-9 and TRBJ1-5): DTGVSQNPRHKITKRGQNVTFRCDPISEHNRLYWYRQTLGQGPEFLTYFQNEAQLEKSRLLSDRFSAERPKGSFSTLEIQRTEQGDSAMYLCASSLATAGCNQPQHFGDGTRLSIL.

V and J are TRBV6-5 and TRBJ2-2; a possible D gene is TRBD1 (6 bases). Trimming took off 6 bases at V and 3 bases at J, with 14 bases between the two ends. CDR3 size: 15 residues. CDR1 and CDR2 (germline): MNHEY, SVGAGI. The CDR3 sequence: CASRSGEDYTGELFF. The CDR3 DNA reads TGTGCCAGCAGGTCAGGGGAAGATTACACCGGGGAGCTGTTTTTT.

The chain recombines TRBV25-1 with TRBJ2-5; D is ambiguous. This CDR3 region has 17 residues. Trimming pared 3 bases from V and 1 base from J, leaving 18 bases between. CDR1 and CDR2 from the germline V gene are MGHDK and SYGVNS. In DNA, the CDR3 is TGTGCCAGCAGTGATGTTCTTCCGGAGAAACCCCAAGAGACCCAGTACTTC. It translates to CASSDVLPEKPQETQYF.

The chain has TRBV4-3 and TRBJ2-7; TRBD1 agrees at 7 bases. The CDR3 loop spans 14 amino acids. Germline assignment: CDR1 LGHNA and CDR2 YSLEER. Trimming cost V 3 bases and J 3 bases; bases outside gene matches: 5. The CDR3 DNA follows: TGCGCCAGCAGCCATGGCCAGGGGGACTACGAGCAGTACTTC. Its translation is CASSHGQGDYEQYF.

For this clone: This sample also contains other DNA sequences that code for the same CDR3. The V and J genes are TRBV29-1 and TRBJ2-4, with D possibly matching TRBD1 (5 bases). Trimming cost V 4 bases and J 0 bases, with 7 bases left between them. Germline V gives CDR1 SQVTM, CDR2 ANQGSEA. This CDR3 spans 13 amino acids. CDR3 in DNA: TGCAGCGTTGCAGGGTTAGCCAAAAACATTCAGTACTTC. Translated, it gives CSVAGLAKNIQYF.

The chain combines TRBV28 with TRBJ2-7; TRBD1 aligns across 8 bases. The CDR3 has 16 amino acids. The V segment lost 7 bases and the J segment 3 bases; nucleotides outside the gene matches: 14. The V gene's germline CDR1 is MDHEN and CDR2 SYDVKM. CDR3 in amino acids: CASTADQDRASYEQYF. CDR3 bases: TGTGCCAGCACCGCCGACCAGGACAGGGCTAGCTACGAGCAGTACTTC.

The chain joins TRBV27 to TRBJ2-5; 14 nucleotides match TRBD2. Trimming cost V 2 bases and J 7 bases; bases outside gene matches: 18. Germline V gene lookup returns CDR1 MNHEY and CDR2 SMNVEV (reference sequence). The CDR3 consists of 20 residues. CDR3 bases: TGTGCCAGCAGTTTACCCTGGACTAGCGGGAGGTCTAGGGGTACGGGGACCCAGTACTTC. Its translation is CASSLPWTSGRSRGTGTQYF.

V usage is TRBV6-4 and J usage is TRBJ1-2; no firm D call. Germline CDR1 MRHNA, CDR2 SNTAGT. The CDR3 loop spans 12 amino acids. V lost 2 bases and J 3 bases, leaving 4 bases between the germline ends. DNA for the CDR3: TGTGCCAGCAGTGACACAGACTATGGCTACACCTTC. Encoded protein: CASSDTDYGYTF.

The chain has TRBV6-6 and TRBJ2-1; D call uncertain. The CDR3 length is 16 residues. The germline gives CDR1 MNHNY, CDR2 SVGAGI (reference sequence). V lost 4 bases, J lost 4 bases, and 17 bases lay in between. The CDR3 sequence: CASSFLSTTLYNEQFF. Here the CDR3 DNA reads TGTGCCAGCAGTTTCCTCAGTACCACCCTTTACAATGAGCAGTTCTTC.

The chain is built from TRBV20-1 and TRBJ2-1; D unclear. Between the trimmed V and J ends, which lost 6 bases and 12 bases, there was a span of 15 bases. Germline-derived CDR1 and CDR2 are DFQATT and SNEGSKA (reference sequence). This CDR3 has 11 amino acids. CDR3 protein: CSASSRPGQFF. The CDR3 nucleotides are TGCAGTGCCAGTAGCAGACCGGGGCAGTTCTTC.

V usage is TRBV15 and J usage is TRBJ1-5, with a possible D match to TRBD1 (5 bases). Germline CDR1 reads LNHNV; CDR2 reads YYDKDF (reference sequence). This CDR3 has 17 residues. Trimming took off 3 bases at V and 5 bases at J, with 20 bases between the two ends. In nucleotides, the CDR3 is TGTGCCACCAGCAGGACAGCCCAAAGGATCCTCTATCAGCCCCAGCATTTT. It translates to CATSRTAQRILYQPQHF.

The rearrangement joins TRBV4-2 to TRBJ2-5; TRBD2 agrees at 12 bases. The germline V gene has CDR1 LGHNA and CDR2 YNFKEQ. J lost 2 bases, V lost 6 bases, and 16 bases had no gene match. CDR3 length: 19 amino acids. The DNA for the CDR3 is TGTGCCAGCAGTTCCAAATGGCTAGCGGGAGGGCCGTGTCAAGAGACCCAGTACTTC. Protein product: CASSSKWLAGGPCQETQYF.